This passage covers 28 T cell receptor beta chains from one sample sequenced in a study of cytomegalovirus exposure and HLA in healthy donors. 13 Jbeta primers and 60 Vbeta primers were used for the PCR. TCRdb keeps only in-frame clones here, not all; method: immunoSEQ multiplex PCR. This sample has 190,000 or so clones, with roughly four fifths found just once. Source material: PBMCs. The receptors shown here come from a man in his fifties or sixties in good health and CMV-seronegative.

The rearrangement joins TRBV2 to TRBJ2-1; the D gene is possibly TRBD2 (5 bases). The CDR3 consists of 14 residues. Germline V gene lookup returns CDR1 SNHLY and CDR2 FYNNEI. The V end lost 7 bases, the J end lost 0 bases, and 10 bases lay between the germline ends. In DNA, the CDR3 is TGTGCCAGCATGACCGGACTCTCCTACAATGAGCAGTTCTTC. Translated: CASMTGLSYNEQFF.

The V call is TRBV21-1, the J call TRBJ2-1; TRBD1 is the table's D call and was not checked against the DNA. TRBV21-1 is described as a pseudogene. The CDR3 is 17 amino acids. CDR3 protein: CASSKARTGRRSNEQFF. The DNA for the CDR3 is TGTGCCAGCAGCAAAGCGAGGACAGGGAGGAGGTCCAATGAGCAGTTCTTC.

V usage is TRBV18 and J usage is TRBJ2-5; 7 bases are a match to TRBD2. The V segment lost 2 bases and the J segment 5 bases; nucleotides outside the gene matches: 5. The CDR3 runs to 14 residues. Germline V gives CDR1 KGHSH, CDR2 LQKENI. CDR3 sequence (DNA): TGTGCCAGCTCACCAGCGGGGGTGGTGGAGACCCAGTACTTC. Translated: CASSPAGVVETQYF.

The chain couples TRBV7-2 to TRBJ2-3; possibly TRBD2 for D (5 bases). The germline V and J ends were trimmed by 4 bases and 1 base, with 12 bases remaining between them. The CDR3 runs 15 residues. Germline V lookup: CDR1 SGHTA, CDR2 FQGNSA. The CDR3 here is CASSSYRAGTDTQYF. The CDR3 DNA is TGTGCCAGCAGCTCCTATAGAGCGGGCACAGATACGCAGTATTTT.

The V call is TRBV19, the J call TRBJ1-2; D perhaps matches TRBD1 (5 bases). The length of the CDR3 is 12 residues. Germline-derived CDR1 and CDR2 are LNHDA and SQIVND (reference sequence). Between the trimmed V and J ends, which lost 9 bases and 4 bases, there was a span of 12 bases. This CDR3 is CASTTDPYGYTF. The CDR3 DNA is TGTGCCAGCACGACAGACCCCTATGGCTACACCTTC.

This rearrangement joins TRBV19 to TRBJ2-3, with 7 bases identical to TRBD2. V lost 7 bases and J lost 2; bases outside the gene matches: 9. The V gene's germline CDR1 is LNHDA and CDR2 SQIVND (reference sequence). The CDR3 totals 15 residues. The CDR3 DNA reads as TGTGCCAGTACCCCCCAGGGACTATACACAGATACGCAGTATTTT. Its protein product is CASTPQGLYTDTQYF.

The chain carries TRBV4-1 and TRBJ2-5; 15 bases agree with TRBD2. The CDR3 has 20 residues. J lost 4 bases, V lost 5 bases, and 17 bases had no gene match. Germline V CDR1 and CDR2: MGHRA, YSYEKL. The CDR3 sequence is CASSWRIRTSGGAGVETQYF. CDR3 sequence (DNA): TGCGCCAGCAGCTGGCGCATCCGGACTAGCGGGGGGGCCGGGGTAGAGACCCAGTACTTC.

The chain combines TRBV2 with TRBJ2-2; 12 nucleotides line up with TRBD2. CDR3 length: 18 residues. J lost 5 bases, V lost 5 bases, and 12 bases had no gene match. Looked up from germline, CDR1 is SNHLY and CDR2 is FYNNEI. CDR3 in DNA: TGTGCCAGCAGTCCGGGACTAGCGGGTCCGTATAGTACCGGGGAGCTGTTTTTT. Its translation: CASSPGLAGPYSTGELFF.

The rearrangement joins TRBV19 to TRBJ2-6; D ambiguous. The CDR3 spans 15 residues. From germline, CDR1 is LNHDA and CDR2 SQIVND (reference sequence). V lost 4 bases, J lost 1 base, and 8 bases lay in between. As DNA, the CDR3 is TGTGCCAGTAGTACCACCCTATCTGGGGCCAACGTCCTGACTTTC. It codes for CASSTTLSGANVLTF. The whole variable domain, filled in from reference TRBV19 and TRBJ2-6, reads DGGITQSPKYLFRKEGQNVTLSCEQNLNHDAMYWYRQDPGQGLRLIYYSQIVNDFQKGDIAEGYSVSREKKESFPLTVTSAQKNPTAFYLCASSTTLSGANVLTFGAGSRLTVL.

V is TRBV29-1 and J is TRBJ1-1; TRBD1 agrees at 8 bases. The V segment lost 7 bases and the J segment 5 bases; nucleotides outside the gene matches: 12. The germline gives CDR1 SQVTM, CDR2 ANQGSEA. The CDR3 is 14 residues long. The CDR3 here is CSAGTGVRWTEAFF. In DNA form, the CDR3 reads TGCAGCGCGGGGACAGGAGTTAGGTGGACTGAAGCTTTCTTT.

This chain uses TRBV10-3 with TRBJ2-2; 8 nucleotides agree with TRBD1. CDR3 length equals 15 residues. The V gene's germline CDR1 is ENHRY and CDR2 SYGVKD. V was clipped by 0 bases and J by 5 bases; unmatched bases: 2. Here the CDR3 reads CAISESQGATGELFF. The CDR3, as DNA: TGTGCCATCAGTGAGTCGCAGGGGGCGACCGGGGAGCTGTTTTTT.

The CDR3 sequence: CASSQGQGSFYGYTF. In DNA form, the CDR3 reads TGTGCCAGCAGTCAGGGACAGGGATCTTTCTATGGCTACACCTTC. V is TRBV9 and J is TRBJ1-2, with 9 bases that match TRBD1. The CDR3 extends over 15 amino acids. The germline V gene has CDR1 SGDLS and CDR2 YYNGEE. J was trimmed by 4 bases and V by 5 bases; bases with no gene match: 9.

The chain uses TRBV4-1 and TRBJ1-2, with 8 nucleotides matching TRBD1. Germline CDR1 reads MGHRA; CDR2 reads YSYEKL. Trimming took 1 base from V and 8 from J; bases not matched to a gene: 3. The CDR3 has 13 amino acids. The CDR3 coding sequence is TGCGCCAGCAGCCAAGGGACAGGGAGCGGCTACACCTTC. Its translation: CASSQGTGSGYTF.

V gene TRBV7-8 combines with J gene TRBJ2-1, with 8 bases that match TRBD2. V lost 0 bases, J lost 4 bases, and 5 bases stayed unmatched. The germline gives CDR1 SGHVS, CDR2 FQNEAQ. The CDR3 covers 16 residues. CDR3 sequence reads: CASSLAPGLEYNEQFF. The DNA for the CDR3 is TGTGCCAGCAGCTTAGCCCCGGGACTAGAGTACAATGAGCAGTTCTTC. The full variable domain, its missing parts supplied by reference TRBV7-8 and TRBJ2-1, is GAGVSQSPRYKVAKRGQDVALRCDPISGHVSLFWYQQALGQGPEFLTYFQNEAQLDKSGLPSDRFFAERPEGSVSTLKIQRTQQEDSAVYLCASSLAPGLEYNEQFFGPGTRLTVL.

CDR3 nucleotides: TGTGCCATCAGTGTAGTTTTTACCGGGGCCAAAAACATTCAGTACTTC. Encoded protein: CAISVVFTGAKNIQYF. The gene calls are TRBV10-3 and TRBJ2-4; D gene uncertain. Germline CDR1 and CDR2: ENHRY and SYGVKD. The CDR3 has 16 residues. V was clipped by 4 bases and J by 1 base, with 14 bases between them.

The chain uses TRBV6-1 and TRBJ2-1, with 8 bases that match TRBD2. The germline CDR1 and CDR2 sequences are MNHNS and SASEGT. The V gene end was trimmed by 2 bases and the J gene end by 7 bases; junction bases not matched to a gene: 7. This CDR3 is built from 15 residues. CDR3 in DNA: TGTGCCAGCAGTGAATACGGGGGGGCCTCTAATGAGCAGTTCTTC. This gives the protein CASSEYGGASNEQFF.

The chain is built from TRBV29-1 and TRBJ1-2; 7 bases align to TRBD1. The junction had 4 bases not matched to a gene; V was cut back by 7 bases and J by 2 bases. The CDR3 runs 12 residues. Germline V gene data show CDR1 as SQVTM and CDR2 as ANQGSEA. This chain's CDR3 is CSAGTVNYGYTF. DNA for the CDR3: TGCAGCGCCGGGACAGTAAACTATGGCTACACCTTC.

The CDR3 nucleotides are TGTGCCAGTAGAGGAGGGACCGGGGAGCTGTTTTTT. Its protein is CASRGGTGELFF. The chain links TRBV19 to TRBJ2-2, with a weak D call TRBD2 (6 bases). This CDR3 is built from 12 residues. Germline CDR1 and CDR2: LNHDA and SQIVND (reference sequence). V lost 6 bases and J lost 5, with 7 bases in between.

CDR3 DNA sequence: TGTGCCAGCAGTGTTGAACAGGGCGCCTACGAGCAGTACTTC. Translation: CASSVEQGAYEQYF. The chain couples TRBV2 to TRBJ2-7, with D possibly being TRBD1 (6 bases). The CDR3 has 14 residues. Germline loops: CDR1 SNHLY, CDR2 FYNNEI. V lost 4 bases and J lost 2, with 12 bases in between.

The chain employs TRBV28 and TRBJ2-2, with D maybe TRBD2 (7 bases). Germline CDR1 reads MDHEN; CDR2 reads SYDVKM. Trimming took 11 bases from V and 0 from J, leaving 13 bases between them. This CDR3 comprises 14 residues. CDR3 DNA sequence: TGTGCCGGGGGGGGGACATCGAACACCGGGGAGCTGTTTTTT. This gives the protein CAGGGTSNTGELFF.

This rearrangement joins TRBV7-9 to TRBJ2-1, with 8 bases fitting TRBD1. The V and J ends lost 5 bases and 6 bases, in that order; junction bases with no gene match: 3. Germline V gene sequence: CDR1 SEHNR, CDR2 FQNEAQ (reference sequence). The CDR3 runs to 13 residues. This CDR3 reads CASSLTGGNEQFF. The CDR3 coding sequence is TGTGCCAGCAGCCTTACAGGGGGCAATGAGCAGTTCTTC.

CDR3 in amino acids: CASSSDRGLSYEQYF. DNA for the CDR3: TGCGCCAGCAGTAGCGACAGGGGGCTTTCCTACGAGCAGTACTTC. V gene TRBV10-1 combines with J gene TRBJ2-7, with 10 bases identical to TRBD1. Germline V gene lookup returns CDR1 WNHNN and CDR2 SYGVQD (reference sequence). The CDR3 has 15 amino acids. V trimming: 5 bases; J trimming: 1 base; junction bases outside the gene matches: 5.

The chain recombines TRBV6-5 with TRBJ1-2; 9 positions agree with TRBD1. J was trimmed by 7 bases and V by 0 bases; bases with no gene match: 9. The germline CDR1 and CDR2 sequences are MNHEY and SVGAGI. The CDR3 covers 16 residues. The CDR3 nucleotides read TGTGCCAGCAGTTACTCGTCGGGGACAGGGAGCTCTGGCTACACCTTC. Translated: CASSYSSGTGSSGYTF.

The chain links TRBV7-2 to TRBJ2-7; 7 bases are a match to TRBD2. Per the germline V gene, CDR1 is SGHTA and CDR2 is FQGNSA. V was pared by 0 bases and J by 9 bases, with 11 bases of the junction left unmatched. The CDR3 contains 15 residues. The CDR3: CASSLAGTTRGGQYF. The CDR3 DNA is TGTGCCAGCAGCTTAGCGGGCACGACCCGCGGGGGGCAGTACTTC.

V gene TRBV18 combines with J gene TRBJ1-4; 9 bases fit TRBD1. CDR1 is KGHSH and CDR2 is LQKENI in the germline V gene. Trimming took 4 bases from V and 5 from J; bases not matched to a gene: 5. The CDR3 spans 15 residues. CDR3 bases: TGTGCCAGCTCACTAAGGGGACAGGGAAATGAAAAACTGTTTTTT. Encoded protein: CASSLRGQGNEKLFF.

The V gene is TRBV19, the J gene TRBJ2-1; TRBD2 is a possible D gene (6 bases). The ends were cut back, 0 bases at V and 4 bases at J, with 13 bases in the middle. Germline CDR1 reads LNHDA; CDR2 reads SQIVND (reference sequence). The CDR3 runs to 16 residues. The CDR3 DNA follows: TGTGCCAGTAGTATAGATAGTAGCGGATCTTACAATGAGCAGTTCTTC. This encodes CASSIDSSGSYNEQFF.

The chain combines TRBV2 with TRBJ2-7; 8 nucleotides match TRBD2. V lost 4 bases and J lost 3; bases outside the gene matches: 8. Germline CDR1 and CDR2: SNHLY and FYNNEI. This CDR3 comprises 15 residues. The CDR3 DNA reads TGTGCCAGCAGTGGGCCTAGCGGGCGCTACTACGAGCAGTACTTC. Translating gives CASSGPSGRYYEQYF.

The V and J genes are TRBV19 and TRBJ1-1; weak D call: TRBD1 (6 bases). The CDR3 is 18 residues long. The V and J ends lost 5 bases and 1 base respectively, with 23 bases between them. The germline CDR1 and CDR2 sequences are LNHDA and SQIVND (reference sequence). CDR3 loop: CASSLRLQGAGENTEAFF. Here the CDR3 DNA reads TGTGCCAGTAGTCTCAGATTACAGGGCGCTGGGGAGAACACTGAAGCTTTCTTT.